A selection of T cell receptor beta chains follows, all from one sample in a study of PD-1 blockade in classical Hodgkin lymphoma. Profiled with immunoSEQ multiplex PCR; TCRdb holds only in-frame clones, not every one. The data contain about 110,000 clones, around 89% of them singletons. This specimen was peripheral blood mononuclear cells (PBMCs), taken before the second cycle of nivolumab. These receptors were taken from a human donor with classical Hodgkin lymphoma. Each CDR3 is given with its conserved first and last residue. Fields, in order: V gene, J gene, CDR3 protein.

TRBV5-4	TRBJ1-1	CASSSAGTNTEAFF
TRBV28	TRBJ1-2	CASRALYGYTF
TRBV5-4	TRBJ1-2	CASSSKVVPNSGYTF
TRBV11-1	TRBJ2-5	CASRLAGQETQYF
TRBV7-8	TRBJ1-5	CASSPEGSQPQHF
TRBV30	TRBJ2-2	CAWLLVGMNTGELFF
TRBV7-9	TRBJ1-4	CASSLGQGPNEKLFF
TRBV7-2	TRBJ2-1	CASSPLQATSVIQSVVF
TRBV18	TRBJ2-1	CASSPIRAERDYNEQFF
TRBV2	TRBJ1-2	CASSYRVEGDGYTF
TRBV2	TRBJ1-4	CASRENPNEKLFF
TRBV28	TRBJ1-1	CASIPLGTGEAEAFF
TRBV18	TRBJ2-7	CASSFDYEQYF
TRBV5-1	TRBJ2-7	CASSSGQSEQYF
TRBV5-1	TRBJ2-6	CASSLDFGDRLSGANVLTF
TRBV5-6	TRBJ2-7	CASSLALGGGTAYEQYF
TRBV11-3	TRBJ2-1	CASSQLAGAVSEQFF
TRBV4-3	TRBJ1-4	CASSQAQPREKLFF
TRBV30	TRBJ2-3	CAWSVRITGTGLADTQYF
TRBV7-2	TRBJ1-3	CASSLRVGVMNSGNTIYF
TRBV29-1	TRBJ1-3	CSAKTGASGNTIYF
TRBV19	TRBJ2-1	CASSIGGNEQFF
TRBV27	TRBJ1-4	CASSLSFLAGEGGKLFF
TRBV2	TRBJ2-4	CASSPGPTKNIQYF
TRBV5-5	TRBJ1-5	CASSSKQPGQGTYSNQPQHF
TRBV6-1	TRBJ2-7	CASSGTSGRGYEQYF
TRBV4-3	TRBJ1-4	CASSQEGAGKLFF
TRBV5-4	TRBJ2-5	CASSLTGLRQETQYF
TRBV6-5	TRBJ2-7	CASSYQSGTFHEQYF
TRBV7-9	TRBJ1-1	CASSPQGLNTEAFF
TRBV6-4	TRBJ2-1	CASSRVGGSYNEQFF
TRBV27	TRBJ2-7	CASSPLRAGIYEQYF
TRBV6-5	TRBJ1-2	CASSKDRGLIYGYTF
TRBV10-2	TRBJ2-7	CASSEGSSYEQYF
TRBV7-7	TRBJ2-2	CASSLAQDSQGGELFF
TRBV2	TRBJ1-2	CASSEARAGGYYGYTF
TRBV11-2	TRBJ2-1	CASSLEGLRQFF
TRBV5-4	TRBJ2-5	CASSPGDGSQETQYF
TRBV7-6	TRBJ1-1	CASSLVLGQGFSEAFF
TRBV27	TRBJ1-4	CASSLGGGPTEKLFF
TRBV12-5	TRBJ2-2	CASGRGVAGGPRTGELFF
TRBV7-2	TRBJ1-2	CASSRDRGRDGYTF
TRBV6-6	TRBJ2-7	CASTAGPYVEQYF
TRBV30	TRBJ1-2	CAWSNWEGRSNYGYTF
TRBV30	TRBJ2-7	CAWSIRDREDEQYF